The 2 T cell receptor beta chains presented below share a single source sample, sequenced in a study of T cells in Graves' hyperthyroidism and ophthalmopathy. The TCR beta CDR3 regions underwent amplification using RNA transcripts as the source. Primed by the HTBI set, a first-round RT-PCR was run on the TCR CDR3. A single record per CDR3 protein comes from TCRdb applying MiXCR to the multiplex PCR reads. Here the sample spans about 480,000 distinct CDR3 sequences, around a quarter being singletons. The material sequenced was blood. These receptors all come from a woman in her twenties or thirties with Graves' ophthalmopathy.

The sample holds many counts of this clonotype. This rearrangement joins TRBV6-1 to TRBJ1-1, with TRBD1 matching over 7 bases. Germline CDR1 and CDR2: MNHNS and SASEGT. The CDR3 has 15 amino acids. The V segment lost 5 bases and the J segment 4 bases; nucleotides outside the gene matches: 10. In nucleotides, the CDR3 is TGTGCCAGCAGTAAATCCGGGACAGACTTCACTGAAGCTTTCTTT. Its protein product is CASSKSGTDFTEAFF.

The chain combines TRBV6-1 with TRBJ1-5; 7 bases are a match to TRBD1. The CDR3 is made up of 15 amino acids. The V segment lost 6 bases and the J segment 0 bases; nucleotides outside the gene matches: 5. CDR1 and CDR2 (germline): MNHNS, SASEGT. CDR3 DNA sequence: TGTGCCAGCAGGACGACAGGGAATAGCAATCAGCCCCAGCATTTT. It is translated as CASRTTGNSNQPQHF.